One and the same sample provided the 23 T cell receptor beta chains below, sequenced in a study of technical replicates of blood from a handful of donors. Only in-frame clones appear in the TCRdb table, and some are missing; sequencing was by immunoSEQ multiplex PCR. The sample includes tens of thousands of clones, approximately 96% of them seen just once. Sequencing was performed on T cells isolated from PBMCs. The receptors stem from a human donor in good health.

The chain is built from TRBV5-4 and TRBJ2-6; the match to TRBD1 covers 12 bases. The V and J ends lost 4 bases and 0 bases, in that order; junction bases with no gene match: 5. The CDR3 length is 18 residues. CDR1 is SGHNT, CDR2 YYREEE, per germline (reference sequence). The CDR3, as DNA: TGTGCCAGCAGCCCGGGACAGGGGGCTATCTCTGGGGCCAACGTCCTGACTTTC. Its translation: CASSPGQGAISGANVLTF.

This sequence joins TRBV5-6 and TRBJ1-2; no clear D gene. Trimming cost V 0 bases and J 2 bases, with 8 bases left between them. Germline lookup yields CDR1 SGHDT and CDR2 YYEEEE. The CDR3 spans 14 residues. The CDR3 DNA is TGTGCCAGCAGCTTGGGGTTACGGAACTATGGCTACACCTTC. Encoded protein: CASSLGLRNYGYTF. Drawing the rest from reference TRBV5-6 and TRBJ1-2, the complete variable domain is DAGVTQSPTHLIKTRGQQVTLRCSPKSGHDTVSWYQQALGQGPQFIFQYYEEEERQRGNFPDRFSGHQFPNYSSELNVNALLLGDSALYLCASSLGLRNYGYTFGSGTRLTVV.

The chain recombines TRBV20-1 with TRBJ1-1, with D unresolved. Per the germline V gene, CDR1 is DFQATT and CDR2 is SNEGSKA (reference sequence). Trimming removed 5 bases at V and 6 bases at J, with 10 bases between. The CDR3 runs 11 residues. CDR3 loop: CSAPRWAEAFF. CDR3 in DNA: TGCAGTGCTCCCAGGTGGGCTGAAGCTTTCTTT.

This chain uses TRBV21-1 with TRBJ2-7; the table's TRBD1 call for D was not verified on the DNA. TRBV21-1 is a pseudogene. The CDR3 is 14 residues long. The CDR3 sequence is CASSKMGQPYEQYF. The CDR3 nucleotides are TGTGCCAGCAGCAAGATGGGACAACCCTACGAGCAGTACTTC.

The CDR3 sequence is CASSQGAGQGYSGANVLTF. For the CDR3, the DNA is TGTGCCAGCAGCCAAGGAGCGGGACAGGGATACTCTGGGGCCAACGTCCTGACTTTC. The chain combines TRBV4-2 with TRBJ2-6; 9 nucleotides line up with TRBD1. Looked up from germline, CDR1 is LGHNA and CDR2 is YNFKEQ. Losses at the gene ends were 1 base for V and 0 bases for J; bases not matched to a gene: 7. The length of the CDR3 is 19 residues.

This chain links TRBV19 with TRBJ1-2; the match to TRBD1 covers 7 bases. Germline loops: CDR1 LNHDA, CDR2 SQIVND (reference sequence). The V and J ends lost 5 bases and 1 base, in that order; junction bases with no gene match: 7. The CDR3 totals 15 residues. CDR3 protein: CASSPRTGVNYGYTF. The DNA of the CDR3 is TGTGCCAGTAGTCCACGGACAGGCGTTAACTATGGCTACACCTTC.

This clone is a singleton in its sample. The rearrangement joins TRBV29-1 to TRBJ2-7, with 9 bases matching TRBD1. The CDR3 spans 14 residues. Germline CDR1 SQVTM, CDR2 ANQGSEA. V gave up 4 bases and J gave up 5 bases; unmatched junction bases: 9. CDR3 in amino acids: CSVGLGTGIHEQYF. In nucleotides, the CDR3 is TGCAGCGTTGGACTGGGGACAGGGATCCACGAGCAGTACTTC.

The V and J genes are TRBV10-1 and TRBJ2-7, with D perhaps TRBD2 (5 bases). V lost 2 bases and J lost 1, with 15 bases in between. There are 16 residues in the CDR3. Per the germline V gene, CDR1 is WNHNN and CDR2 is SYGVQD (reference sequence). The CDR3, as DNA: TGCGCCAGCAGTGAGGTCGTCGGTGGCGGGTCCTACGAGCAGTACTTC. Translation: CASSEVVGGGSYEQYF.

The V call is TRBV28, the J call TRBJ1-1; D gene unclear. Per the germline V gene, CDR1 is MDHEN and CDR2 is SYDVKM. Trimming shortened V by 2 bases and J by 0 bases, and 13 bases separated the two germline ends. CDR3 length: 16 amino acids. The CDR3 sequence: CASSLGSLDMNTEAFF. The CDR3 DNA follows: TGTGCCAGCAGTTTAGGCAGTTTAGACATGAACACTGAAGCTTTCTTT.

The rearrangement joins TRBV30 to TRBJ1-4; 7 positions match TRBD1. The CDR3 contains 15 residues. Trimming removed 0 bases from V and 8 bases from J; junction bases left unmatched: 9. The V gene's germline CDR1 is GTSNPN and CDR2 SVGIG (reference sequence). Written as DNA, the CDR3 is TGTGCCTGGAGTGTAGAGGGGGCAGGGCGGGAAAAACTGTTTTTT. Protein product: CAWSVEGAGREKLFF.

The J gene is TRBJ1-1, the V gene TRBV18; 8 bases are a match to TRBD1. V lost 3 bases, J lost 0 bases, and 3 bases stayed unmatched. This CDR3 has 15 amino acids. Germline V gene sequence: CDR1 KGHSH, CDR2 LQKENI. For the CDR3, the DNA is TGTGCCAGCTCACCTGGACAGGGATTGAACACTGAAGCTTTCTTT. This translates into CASSPGQGLNTEAFF.

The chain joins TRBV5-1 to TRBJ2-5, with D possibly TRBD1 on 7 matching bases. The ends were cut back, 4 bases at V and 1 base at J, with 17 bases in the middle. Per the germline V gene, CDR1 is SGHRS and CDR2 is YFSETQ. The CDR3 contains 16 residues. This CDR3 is CASSNGGTASQETQYF. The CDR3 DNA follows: TGCGCCAGCAGCAACGGCGGGACAGCGAGCCAAGAGACCCAGTACTTC.

CDR3 sequence (DNA): TGTGCTAGTGGTTTGGTACTGAGCGGAATCGCCTACGAGCAGTACTTC. Encoded protein: CASGLVLSGIAYEQYF. This chain links TRBV12-5 with TRBJ2-7, with D possibly TRBD2 on 5 matching bases. Trimming took 0 bases from V and 2 from J, leaving 14 bases between them. Germline CDR1 reads LGHNT; CDR2 reads FRNRAP. The CDR3 runs to 16 residues.

The CDR3 here is CASSNPGQGPFQETQYF. Here the CDR3 DNA reads TGTGCCAGTAGTAACCCGGGACAGGGACCTTTCCAAGAGACCCAGTACTTC. The V gene is TRBV19, the J gene TRBJ2-5; 9 positions match TRBD1. J lost 1 base, V lost 4 bases, and 10 bases had no gene match. CDR3 length equals 17 residues. Germline V gene lookup returns CDR1 LNHDA and CDR2 SQIVND (reference sequence).

The chain's CDR3 is CATSRDLLAGASGGELFF. CDR3 nucleotide sequence: TGTGCCACCAGCAGAGATCTACTAGCGGGAGCTTCCGGTGGGGAGCTGTTTTTT. The chain couples TRBV15 to TRBJ2-2; 11 bases map to TRBD2. V was pared by 0 bases and J by 8 bases, with 11 bases of the junction left unmatched. Germline V gene sequence: CDR1 LNHNV, CDR2 YYDKDF (reference sequence). The CDR3 covers 18 residues.

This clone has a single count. CDR3 amino acids: CASSLAGGAKNIQYF. DNA for the CDR3: TGCGCCAGCAGCTTGGCCGGTGGGGCAAAAAACATTCAGTACTTC. The chain joins TRBV5-1 to TRBJ2-4; possible D gene TRBD1, 5 bases. V lost 0 bases, J lost 4 bases, and 11 bases lay in between. Germline CDR1 and CDR2: SGHRS and YFSETQ. This CDR3 is built from 15 residues. Variable domain in full (rest from reference TRBV5-1 and TRBJ2-4): KAGVTQTPRYLIKTRGQQVTLSCSPISGHRSVSWYQQTPGQGLQFLFEYFSETQRNKGNFPGRFSGRQFSNSRSEMNVSTLELGDSALYLCASSLAGGAKNIQYFGAGTRLSVL.

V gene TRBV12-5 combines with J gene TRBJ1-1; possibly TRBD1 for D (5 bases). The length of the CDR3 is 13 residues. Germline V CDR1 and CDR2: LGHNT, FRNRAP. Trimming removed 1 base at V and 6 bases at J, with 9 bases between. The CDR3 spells CASGLAQGAEAFF. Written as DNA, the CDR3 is TGTGCTAGTGGTTTGGCCCAGGGCGCTGAAGCTTTCTTT.

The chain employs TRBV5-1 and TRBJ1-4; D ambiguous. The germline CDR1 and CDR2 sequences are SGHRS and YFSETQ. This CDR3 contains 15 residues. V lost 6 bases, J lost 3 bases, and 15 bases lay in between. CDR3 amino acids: CASTVLDGANEKLFF. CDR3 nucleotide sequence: TGCGCCAGCACTGTGCTGGACGGGGCTAATGAAAAACTGTTTTTT.

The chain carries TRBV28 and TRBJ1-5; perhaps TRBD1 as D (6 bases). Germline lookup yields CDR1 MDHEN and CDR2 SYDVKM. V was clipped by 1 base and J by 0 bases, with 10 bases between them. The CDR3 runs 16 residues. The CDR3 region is CASSLLRGSSNQPQHF. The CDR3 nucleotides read TGTGCCAGCAGTTTATTAAGGGGGTCTAGCAATCAGCCCCAGCATTTT.

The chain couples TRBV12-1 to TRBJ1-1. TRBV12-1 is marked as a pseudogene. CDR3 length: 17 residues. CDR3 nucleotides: TGTGCCAGCAGCTTAGTCGGATTTGGACTCTCGGACACTGAAGCTTTCTTT. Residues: CASSLVGFGLSDTEAFF.

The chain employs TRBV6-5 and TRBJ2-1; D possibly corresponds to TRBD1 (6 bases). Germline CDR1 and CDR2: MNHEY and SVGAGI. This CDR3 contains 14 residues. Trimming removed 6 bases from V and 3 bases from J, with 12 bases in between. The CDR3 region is CASRPGHRYNEQFF. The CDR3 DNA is TGTGCCAGCAGGCCGGGACACCGCTACAATGAGCAGTTCTTC.

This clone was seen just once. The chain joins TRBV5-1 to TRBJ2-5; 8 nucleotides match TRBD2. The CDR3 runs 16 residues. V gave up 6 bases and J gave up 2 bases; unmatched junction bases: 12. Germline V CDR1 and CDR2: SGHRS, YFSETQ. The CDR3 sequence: CASTPLGGGTQETQYF. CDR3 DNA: TGCGCCAGCACCCCCTTGGGCGGGGGGACTCAAGAGACCCAGTACTTC. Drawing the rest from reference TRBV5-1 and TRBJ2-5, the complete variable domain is KAGVTQTPRYLIKTRGQQVTLSCSPISGHRSVSWYQQTPGQGLQFLFEYFSETQRNKGNFPGRFSGRQFSNSRSEMNVSTLELGDSALYLCASTPLGGGTQETQYFGPGTRLLVL.

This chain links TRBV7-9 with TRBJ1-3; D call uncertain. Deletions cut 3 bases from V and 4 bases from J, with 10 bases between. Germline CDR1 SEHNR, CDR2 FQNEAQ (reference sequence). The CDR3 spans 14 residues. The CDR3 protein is CASSLAGRGNTIYF. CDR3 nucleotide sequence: TGTGCCAGCAGCTTGGCCGGGAGGGGAAACACCATATATTTT.